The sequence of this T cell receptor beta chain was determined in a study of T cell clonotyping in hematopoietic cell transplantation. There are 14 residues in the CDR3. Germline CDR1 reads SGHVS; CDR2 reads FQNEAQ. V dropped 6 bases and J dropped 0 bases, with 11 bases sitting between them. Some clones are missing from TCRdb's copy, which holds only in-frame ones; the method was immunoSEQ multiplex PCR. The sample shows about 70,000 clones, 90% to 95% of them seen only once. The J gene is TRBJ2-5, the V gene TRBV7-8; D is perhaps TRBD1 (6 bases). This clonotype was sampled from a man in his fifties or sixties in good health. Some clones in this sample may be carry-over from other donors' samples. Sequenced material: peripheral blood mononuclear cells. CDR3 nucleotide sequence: TGTGCCAGCAGAGGGACACTGTACCAAGAGACCCAGTACTTC. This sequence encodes CASRGTLYQETQYF.